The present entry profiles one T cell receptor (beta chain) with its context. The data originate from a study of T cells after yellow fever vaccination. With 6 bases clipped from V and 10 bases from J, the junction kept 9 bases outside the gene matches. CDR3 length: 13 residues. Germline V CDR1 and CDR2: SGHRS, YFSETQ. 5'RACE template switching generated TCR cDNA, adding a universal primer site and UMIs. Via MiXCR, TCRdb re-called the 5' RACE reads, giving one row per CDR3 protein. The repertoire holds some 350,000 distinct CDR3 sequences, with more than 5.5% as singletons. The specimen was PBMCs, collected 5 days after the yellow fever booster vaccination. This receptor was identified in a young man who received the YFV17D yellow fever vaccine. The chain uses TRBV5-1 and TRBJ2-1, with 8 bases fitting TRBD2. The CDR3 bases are TGCGCCAGCAAGGCAGCGGGAGCATGGGAGCAGTTCTTC. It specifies CASKAAGAWEQFF.